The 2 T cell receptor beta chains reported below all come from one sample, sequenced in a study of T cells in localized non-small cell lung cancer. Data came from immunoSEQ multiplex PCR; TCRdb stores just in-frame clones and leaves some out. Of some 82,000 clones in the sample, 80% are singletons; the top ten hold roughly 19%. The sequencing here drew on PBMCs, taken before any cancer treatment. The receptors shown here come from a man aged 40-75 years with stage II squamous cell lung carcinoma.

The CDR3 loop is CASSPDSLSYEQYF. In DNA, the CDR3 is TGTGCCAGCAGCCCGGACAGCCTGTCCTACGAGCAGTACTTC. The chain is built from TRBV6-6 and TRBJ2-7; D perhaps matches TRBD1 (6 bases). The CDR3 has 14 residues. Germline V lookup: CDR1 MNHNY, CDR2 SVGAGI (reference sequence). V gave up 6 bases and J gave up 1 base, with 13 bases separating them.

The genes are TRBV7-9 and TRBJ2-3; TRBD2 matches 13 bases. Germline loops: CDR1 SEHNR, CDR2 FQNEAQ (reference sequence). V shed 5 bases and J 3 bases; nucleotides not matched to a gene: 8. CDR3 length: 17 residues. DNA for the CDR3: TGTGCCAGCAGCCCGCCGGGACTAGCGGGGAGGACAGATACGCAGTATTTT. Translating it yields CASSPPGLAGRTDTQYF.